This record looks at one T cell receptor (beta chain) sequence and its context. No antigen is known for it. No base quality information exists; no much larger clone differs at one position. The CDR3 goes from the cysteine to the phenylalanine over 17 residues. Of all the DNA, just the CDR3 is kept, 51 bases in frame from base 1. V is cut back by 8 bases and J by 7 bases, with 18 bases in the junction unmatched. The germline V gene supplies CDR1 MNHEY and CDR2 SVGEGT. The sample originates from a study of identical twins (TCRdb year 2016). A note on the overall study: The study deep-sequenced TCR alpha and beta repertoires from monozygotic twins, unrelated adults of various ages and cord blood to test whether fetal clonotypes persist. Replicate twin experiments were performed at different times using different library preparation protocols to rule out contamination. Study-wide conclusions, independent of this receptor: Invariant T cells such as MAIT and iNKT could partly confound zero-insertion analyses, though diverse VJ usage argued against this for most clonotypes. In monozygotic twins, out-of-frame TCR alpha sharing was systematically underestimated by recombination models, although the models agreed with sharing between unrelated individuals. Abundant cord blood beta clonotypes carried fewer insertions; young adult naive repertoires showed a weaker similar trend, while memory repertoires showed none. Compared with coincidental sharing between unrelated individuals, out-of-frame TCR alpha sequences shared between twins had an excess of sequences with low generation probability. Conclusions relied on cross-sectional statistical analysis, since the same donors could not be followed over many years. Excess twin sharing in beta out-of-frame sequences was weaker because fewer shared sequences lowered the signal-to-noise ratio.

The library was built by means of 5' RACE. The sequencer was an Illumina HiSeq 2000. Template switching introduced a universal primer binding site; the final cDNA contained a unique molecular identifier, enabling accurate counting of TCR cDNA molecules. Specific primers in the conserved constant-segment region were used to synthesize first-strand cDNA for TCR alpha and beta chains. Each cDNA library was double barcoded, with a SMART-Mk sample barcode plus Illumina barcodes, to control for contamination. TruSeq adapter sequences and Illumina sample barcodes were added in two successive PCR steps. Sequencing of the TCR alpha and beta cDNA libraries was done on the Illumina HiSeq platform using custom primers. On the study's bioinformatics: Raw reads were processed with MiGEC to extract unique molecular identifiers, and MiXCR was used to determine CDR3 positions. Recombination models were inferred per individual with the repgenHMM and IGoR tools using an EM algorithm. The tcR package in R was used for shared clonotype analysis, with sharing normalized by the product of cloneset sizes. To study raw recombination without the effects of thymic and clonal selection, out-of-frame nonproductive sequences were analyzed. The public sequencing data were trimmed at Q25 with fastp and processed into clonotypes with MiXCR by TCRdb, which kept only in-frame beta chains. Every distinct CDR3 protein forms one entry, paired with its most common genes and DNA. None of the V and J calls come from the authors' own analysis; TCRdb made them. The sample includes 450,000 or so distinct CDR3 sequences, with about a fifth observed a single time. Clones ranked in the top ten supply 12% of the sample.

Every donor in the study was a healthy Caucasian. Three unrelated non-twin adults were also sequenced: a male aged 18 to 30, a male aged 50 to 59 and a female aged 50 to 59. Miltenyi CD45RO+ enrichment and human naive T-cell isolation kits were used to isolate memory (CD45RO+) and naive T cells from PBMC. This clonotype originated in a man between 45 and 60 years old in good health. Recombination connected TRBV6-2 or TRBV6-3 to TRBJ2-1, and TRBD1 matches 9 of the central bases. The specimen was naive T cells sorted from blood. Reading the label with the study, this specimen's cell subset or site is: cells isolated with a human naive T-cell isolation kit. The encoded CDR3 is CASLELATGGLRNEQFF. DNA sequence: TGTGCCAGCTTAGAATTGGCGACAGGGGGACTGCGAAATGAGCAGTTCTTC.